The 24 T cell receptor beta chains in this list originate from one sample, sequenced in a study of beta chain features in type 1 diabetes. Since all of the isolated RNA was reverse transcribed, expressed TCRB transcripts were what got sequenced. The assay was immunoSEQ multiplex PCR, and TCRdb's table has in-frame clones only and misses some. The table has 220,000 or so clones, around 68% seen once. Sequencing was carried out using naive CD4+ T cells from blood. The receptor source for this set is a man in his thirties or forties in good health.

In regard to this clone: Other DNA sequences in the same sample also yield this CDR3. The rearrangement uses TRBV5-1 and TRBJ2-7; D possibly matches TRBD1 or TRBD2 (5 bases each). Germline V gene sequence: CDR1 SGHRS, CDR2 YFSETQ. V shed 4 bases and J shed 3 bases, with 11 bases lying between them. The CDR3 is 13 residues long. CDR3 residues: CASSPGRGYEQYF. The CDR3 nucleotides are TGCGCCAGCAGCCCGGGAAGGGGCTACGAGCAGTACTTC.

This clone appeared once. This rearrangement joins TRBV5-1 to TRBJ1-1, with TRBD1 identical over 11 bases. The V segment lost 4 bases and the J segment 1 base; nucleotides outside the gene matches: 3. CDR1 and CDR2 from the germline V gene are SGHRS and YFSETQ. The CDR3 extends over 15 amino acids. The CDR3: CASSLGQGANTEAFF. CDR3 DNA sequence: TGCGCCAGCAGCCTAGGACAGGGGGCGAACACTGAAGCTTTCTTT.

This clone was counted a few times. One end of the junction fails to match germline, which may point to a read error. V and J are TRBV25-1 and TRBJ2-5; 13 bases line up with TRBD2. The CDR3 has 13 residues. Germline V gene sequence: CDR1 MGHDK, CDR2 SYGVNS. The CDR3 nucleotides are TGTGCCAGCACAGGACTAGCGGGAGAGGCCCAGTACTTC. This codes for CASTGLAGEAQYF. The complete variable domain, with remaining parts taken from reference TRBV25-1 and TRBJ2-5, reads EADIYQTPRYLVIGTGKKITLECSQTMGHDKMYWYQQDPGMELHLIHYSYGVNSTEKGDLSSESTVSRIRTEHFPLTLESARPSHTSQYLCASTGLAGEAQYFGPGTRLLVL.

The V and J genes are TRBV28 and TRBJ2-5, with 7 bases matching TRBD1. Germline-derived CDR1 and CDR2 are MDHEN and SYDVKM. Trimming removed 2 bases from V and 2 bases from J; junction bases left unmatched: 8. This CDR3 contains 16 residues. CDR3 amino acids: CASSLTGTALQETQYF. The CDR3, as DNA: TGTGCCAGCAGTTTAACCGGGACAGCCCTGCAAGAGACCCAGTACTTC. Filled out from reference TRBV28 and TRBJ2-5, the complete variable domain reads DVKVTQSSRYLVKRTGEKVFLECVQDMDHENMFWYRQDPGLGLRLIYFSYDVKMKEKGDIPEGYSVSREKKERFSLILESASTNQTSMYLCASSLTGTALQETQYFGPGTRLLVL.

The chain employs TRBV30 and TRBJ2-6; unclear D gene. V lost 4 bases and J lost 0, with 7 bases in between. The CDR3 consists of 14 residues. The germline gives CDR1 GTSNPN, CDR2 SVGIG (reference sequence). CDR3 sequence reads: CAWNAGSGANVLTF. The CDR3 DNA follows: TGTGCCTGGAACGCAGGCTCTGGGGCCAACGTCCTGACTTTC.

This chain connects TRBV25-1 to TRBJ2-7; D is unresolved. V lost 0 bases and J 0 bases, leaving 6 bases between the germline ends. This CDR3 spans 14 amino acids. Germline V lookup: CDR1 MGHDK, CDR2 SYGVNS. This chain's CDR3 is CASSEYRLSYEQYF. The DNA for the CDR3 is TGTGCCAGCAGTGAATATCGGCTCTCCTACGAGCAGTACTTC.

The chain has TRBV7-2 and TRBJ2-5, with D perhaps matching TRBD1 (6 bases). V lost 3 bases and J 2 bases, leaving 13 bases between the germline ends. The CDR3 contains 15 residues. Per germline, CDR1 SGHTA and CDR2 FQGNSA. This chain's CDR3 is CASSFQTGQQETQYF. CDR3 DNA sequence: TGTGCCAGCAGCTTTCAGACAGGTCAACAAGAGACCCAGTACTTC.

This clone was seen only a few times. The same CDR3 arises from other DNA sequences in this sample as well. The J gene is TRBJ2-5, the V gene TRBV7-2, with D uncertain. Per the germline V gene, CDR1 is SGHTA and CDR2 is FQGNSA. The CDR3 extends over 12 amino acids. V lost 5 bases to trimming and J lost 2 bases, with 6 bases between them. The CDR3 region is CASSLRQETQYF. The CDR3 nucleotides are TGTGCCAGCAGCCTCAGACAAGAGACCCAGTACTTC.

This chain joins TRBV4-2 and TRBJ2-5; possible D gene TRBD1, 6 bases. The CDR3 covers 16 residues. Germline CDR1 is LGHNA and CDR2 is YNFKEQ. The V and J ends lost 3 bases and 5 bases respectively, with 19 bases between them. CDR3 DNA: TGTGCCAGCAGCCACGCACGCTGGGGGCACGAGGAGACCCAGTACTTC. It codes for CASSHARWGHEETQYF.

The rearrangement uses TRBV19 and TRBJ2-6; D remains unclear. Germline lookup yields CDR1 LNHDA and CDR2 SQIVND (reference sequence). This CDR3 spans 14 amino acids. Between the trimmed V and J ends, which lost 5 bases and 2 bases, there was a span of 7 bases. CDR3 loop: CASSLSAGANVLTF. CDR3 DNA sequence: TGTGCCAGTAGTCTGTCGGCTGGGGCCAACGTCCTGACTTTC.

This clone was counted a few times. This chain links TRBV7-2 with TRBJ2-3; possible D gene TRBD2, 6 bases. This CDR3 region has 13 residues. The V end was cut by 4 bases, the J end by 6 bases, with 11 bases between. Per germline, CDR1 SGHTA and CDR2 FQGNSA. The CDR3 here is CASSSEGRDTQYF. CDR3 sequence (DNA): TGTGCCAGCAGCTCGGAGGGGAGGGATACGCAGTATTTT.

The V gene is TRBV29-1, the J gene TRBJ2-7, with TRBD1 matching over 7 bases. Per germline, CDR1 SQVTM and CDR2 ANQGSEA. The CDR3 is made up of 14 amino acids. V lost 6 bases and J lost 4; bases outside the gene matches: 12. The CDR3 region is CSVALTGSGYEQYF. For the CDR3, the DNA is TGCAGCGTCGCCCTGACAGGGTCTGGATACGAGCAGTACTTC.

The chain carries TRBV30 and TRBJ1-2, with TRBD1 identical over 7 bases. This CDR3 is built from 12 residues. V lost 4 bases, J lost 5 bases, and 4 bases stayed unmatched. From germline, CDR1 is GTSNPN and CDR2 SVGIG (reference sequence). The CDR3 DNA sequence: TGTGCCTGGAAGGGGACAGAGTATGGCTACACCTTC. Protein: CAWKGTEYGYTF.

The rearrangement uses TRBV4-3 and TRBJ2-7, with 13 bases that match TRBD2. The V gene's germline CDR1 is LGHNA and CDR2 YSLEER. V was clipped by 4 bases and J by 3 bases; unmatched bases: 3. The CDR3 has 15 amino acids. The CDR3 DNA sequence: TGCGCCAGCAGCCTAGGGACTAGCGGGAACTACGAGCAGTACTTC. Amino acid sequence: CASSLGTSGNYEQYF.

This rearrangement joins TRBV13 to TRBJ2-5, with 7 bases lining up with TRBD2. This CDR3 contains 13 residues. V shed 4 bases, J shed 7 bases, and the junction held 6 bases outside the gene matches. Per the germline V gene, CDR1 is PRHDT and CDR2 is FYEKMQ (reference sequence). CDR3 amino acids: CASSSTTGGTQYF. CDR3 coding DNA: TGTGCCAGCAGCTCAACCACGGGGGGGACCCAGTACTTC.

The chain couples TRBV7-2 to TRBJ2-5; TRBD1 aligns across 9 bases. This CDR3 is built from 16 residues. The V gene end was trimmed by 0 bases and the J gene end by 6 bases; junction bases not matched to a gene: 8. Per the germline V gene, CDR1 is SGHTA and CDR2 is FQGNSA. The DNA of the CDR3 is TGTGCCAGCAGCTTAGCGTCCGGACAGGGGCCCAAGACCCAGTACTTC. Its translation: CASSLASGQGPKTQYF.

V gene TRBV7-2 combines with J gene TRBJ2-5; D is unclear. Germline values: CDR1 SGHTA, CDR2 FQGNSA. The germline V and J ends were trimmed by 3 bases and 1 base, with 9 bases remaining between them. The CDR3 spans 14 residues. The CDR3 nucleotides are TGTGCCAGCAGCTTTGGGCAACCCCAAGAGACCCAGTACTTC. Translating gives CASSFGQPQETQYF.

V gene TRBV7-9 combines with J gene TRBJ1-1; the match to TRBD1 covers 8 bases. CDR3 length equals 12 residues. J gave up 8 bases and V 4 bases, and 3 bases lay outside the gene matches. CDR1 SEHNR and CDR2 FQNEAQ come from the germline V gene (reference sequence). DNA of the CDR3: TGTGCCAGCAGCTCCCGGACAGGGGAAGCTTTCTTT. This sequence encodes CASSSRTGEAFF.

The V and J genes are TRBV29-1 and TRBJ2-7; 7 bases line up with TRBD1. The trim removed 6 bases at V and 6 bases at J, leaving 11 bases unmatched. The CDR3 sequence is 13 residues long. Germline V CDR1 and CDR2: SQVTM, ANQGSEA. The CDR3 region is CSVSLGQASEQYF. The CDR3 nucleotides read TGCAGCGTCAGCCTCGGACAGGCATCCGAGCAGTACTTC.

The rearrangement uses TRBV7-9 and TRBJ2-1; D remains ambiguous. This CDR3 is 16 amino acids long. The V gene's germline CDR1 is SEHNR and CDR2 FQNEAQ (reference sequence). The V end was cut by 1 base, the J end by 0 bases, with 10 bases between. The CDR3 is CASSLGLPPSYNEQFF. The CDR3 DNA reads as TGTGCCAGCAGCTTAGGACTGCCGCCCTCCTACAATGAGCAGTTCTTC.

The CDR3 region has the DNA TGTGCCAGCGGACTAGCGGGCTACAATGAGCAGTTCTTC. It codes for CASGLAGYNEQFF. This chain links TRBV2 with TRBJ2-1, with TRBD2 identical over 11 bases. Germline assignment: CDR1 SNHLY and CDR2 FYNNEI. CDR3 length: 13 amino acids. J was trimmed by 3 bases and V by 8 bases; bases with no gene match: 0.

This clone was counted only a few times. The chain uses TRBV7-2 and TRBJ2-7; D uncertain. V shed 1 base and J shed 2 bases, with 9 bases lying between them. The CDR3 is 14 amino acids. The V gene's germline CDR1 is SGHTA and CDR2 FQGNSA. CDR3 DNA: TGTGCCAGCAGCTTAGTAAAACTTACCTACGAGCAGTACTTC. This codes for CASSLVKLTYEQYF.

This clone is a singleton in its sample. This chain connects TRBV29-1 to TRBJ1-6, with a weak D call TRBD1 (5 bases). V lost 7 bases and J 5 bases, leaving 15 bases between the germline ends. The CDR3 spans 14 residues. Germline values: CDR1 SQVTM, CDR2 ANQGSEA. CDR3 region: CSGETGTDNSPLHF. Here the CDR3 DNA reads TGCAGCGGGGAAACCGGGACGGATAATTCACCCCTCCACTTT.

As regards this clone: Other DNA sequences in this sample translate to the same CDR3. The chain joins TRBV5-1 to TRBJ2-1, with TRBD1 matching 7 bases. The V and J ends lost 1 base and 0 bases, in that order; junction bases with no gene match: 1. The CDR3 covers 15 residues. CDR1 is SGHRS and CDR2 is YFSETQ in the germline V gene. The CDR3 region has the DNA TGCGCCAGCAGCTTGAGGGACAGCTCCTACAATGAGCAGTTCTTC. Translating gives CASSLRDSSYNEQFF.